Shown below are 2 T cell receptor beta chains from a single sample sequenced in a study of T-cell reconstitution after alpha-beta-depleted transplantation in children. Preparation of the TCRbeta library used unique molecular identifiers. One entry per CDR3 protein results from TCRdb running MiXCR on the PCR reads. The sample shows about 490,000 distinct CDR3 sequences, over 9.5% of them seen only once. The sequences come from PBMCs, collected before TCRalphabeta/CD19-depleted stem cell transplant. The receptors were sampled from a child aged 2 to 10 with inherited bone marrow failure, due to receive a stem cell transplant.

This clonotype was seen a few times. This chain links TRBV5-1 with TRBJ2-3; D remains ambiguous. Germline V gives CDR1 SGHRS, CDR2 YFSETQ. V lost 3 bases and J lost 6, with 11 bases in between. This CDR3 spans 13 amino acids. CDR3 nucleotides: TGCGCCAGCAGCTCTGACCTATCCGATACGCAGTATTTT. Protein: CASSSDLSDTQYF.

This clonotype was counted only a few times. CDR3: CAWSKGGTNTEAFF. The CDR3 DNA follows: TGTGCCTGGAGTAAGGGGGGGACGAACACTGAAGCTTTCTTT. The rearrangement joins TRBV30 to TRBJ1-1, with a possible D match to TRBD1 (6 bases). This CDR3 has 14 amino acids. Germline loops: CDR1 GTSNPN, CDR2 SVGIG (reference sequence). V shed 2 bases and J shed 1 base, with 11 bases lying between them.